This TCR beta chain was captured in a study of PD-L1 blockade in urothelial cancer. Libraries were prepared by immunoSEQ multiplex PCR; TCRdb keeps only in-frame clonotypes and omits some of them. The repertoire includes about 110,000 clones, around 85% of them detected once, and 2% to 3% sits in the top ten. This CDR3 comprises 15 residues. V lost 6 bases, J lost 8 bases, and 10 bases stayed unmatched. Looked up from germline, CDR1 is MGHDK and CDR2 is SYGVNS. The material sequenced was PBMCs, taken around atezolizumab (anti-PD-L1) treatment. V is TRBV25-1 and J is TRBJ2-1, with 10 bases identical to TRBD2. This receptor was taken from a man aged 50 to 60 with urothelial cancer. CDR3 nucleotide sequence: TGTGCCAGCAGCCGCCCCCTAGCGGGAGTTCATGAGCAGTTCTTC. It translates to CASSRPLAGVHEQFF. Complete variable domain (other parts from reference TRBV25-1 and TRBJ2-1): EADIYQTPRYLVIGTGKKITLECSQTMGHDKMYWYQQDPGMELHLIHYSYGVNSTEKGDLSSESTVSRIRTEHFPLTLESARPSHTSQYLCASSRPLAGVHEQFFGPGTRLTVL.